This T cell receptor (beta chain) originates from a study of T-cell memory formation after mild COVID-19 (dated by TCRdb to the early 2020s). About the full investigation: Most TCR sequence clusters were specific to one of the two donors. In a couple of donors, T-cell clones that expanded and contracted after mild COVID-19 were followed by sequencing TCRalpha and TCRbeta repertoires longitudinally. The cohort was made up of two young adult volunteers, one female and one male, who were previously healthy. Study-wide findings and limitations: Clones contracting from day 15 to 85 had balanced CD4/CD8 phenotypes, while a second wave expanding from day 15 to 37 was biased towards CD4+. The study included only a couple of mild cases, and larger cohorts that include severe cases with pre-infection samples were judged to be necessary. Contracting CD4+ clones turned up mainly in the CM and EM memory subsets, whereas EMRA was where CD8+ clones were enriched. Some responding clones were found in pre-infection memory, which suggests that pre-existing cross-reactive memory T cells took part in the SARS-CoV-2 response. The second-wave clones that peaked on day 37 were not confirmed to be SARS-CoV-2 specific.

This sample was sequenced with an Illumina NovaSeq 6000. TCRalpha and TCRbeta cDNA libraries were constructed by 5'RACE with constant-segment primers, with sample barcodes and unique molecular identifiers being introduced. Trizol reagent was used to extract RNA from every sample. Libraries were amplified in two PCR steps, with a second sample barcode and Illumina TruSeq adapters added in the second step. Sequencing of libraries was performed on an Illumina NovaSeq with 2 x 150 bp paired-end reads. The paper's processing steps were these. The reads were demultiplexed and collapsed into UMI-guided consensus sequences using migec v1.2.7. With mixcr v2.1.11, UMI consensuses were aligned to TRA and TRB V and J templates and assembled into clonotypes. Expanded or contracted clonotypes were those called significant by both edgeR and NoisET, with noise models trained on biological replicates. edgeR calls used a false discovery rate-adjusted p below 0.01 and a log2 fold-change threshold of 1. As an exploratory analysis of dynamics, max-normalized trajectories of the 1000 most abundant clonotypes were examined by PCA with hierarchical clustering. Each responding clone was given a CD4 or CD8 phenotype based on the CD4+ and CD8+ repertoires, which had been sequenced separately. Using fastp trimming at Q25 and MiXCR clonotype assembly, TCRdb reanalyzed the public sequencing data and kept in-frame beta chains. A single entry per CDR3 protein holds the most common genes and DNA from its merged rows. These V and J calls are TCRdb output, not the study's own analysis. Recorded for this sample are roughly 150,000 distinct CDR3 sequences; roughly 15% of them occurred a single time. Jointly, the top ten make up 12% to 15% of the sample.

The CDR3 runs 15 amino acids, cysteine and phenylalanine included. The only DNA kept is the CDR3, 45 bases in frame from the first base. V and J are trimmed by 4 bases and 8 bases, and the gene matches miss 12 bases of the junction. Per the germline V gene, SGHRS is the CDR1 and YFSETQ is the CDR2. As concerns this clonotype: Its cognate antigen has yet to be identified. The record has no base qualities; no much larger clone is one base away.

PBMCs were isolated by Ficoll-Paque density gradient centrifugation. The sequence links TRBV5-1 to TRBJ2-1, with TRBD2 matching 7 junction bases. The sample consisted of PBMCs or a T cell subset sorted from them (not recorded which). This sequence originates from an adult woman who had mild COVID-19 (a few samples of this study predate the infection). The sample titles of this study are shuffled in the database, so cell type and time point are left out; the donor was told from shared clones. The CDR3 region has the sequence CASSPTGAGDHEQFF. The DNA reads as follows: TGCGCCAGCAGCCCCACCGGGGCGGGAGACCATGAGCAGTTCTTC. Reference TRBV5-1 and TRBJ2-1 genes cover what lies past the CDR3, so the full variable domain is KAGVTQTPRYLIKTRGQQVTLSCSPISGHRSVSWYQQTPGQGLQFLFEYFSETQRNKGNFPGRFSGRQFSNSRSEMNVSTLELGDSALYLCASSPTGAGDHEQFFGPGTRLTVL.